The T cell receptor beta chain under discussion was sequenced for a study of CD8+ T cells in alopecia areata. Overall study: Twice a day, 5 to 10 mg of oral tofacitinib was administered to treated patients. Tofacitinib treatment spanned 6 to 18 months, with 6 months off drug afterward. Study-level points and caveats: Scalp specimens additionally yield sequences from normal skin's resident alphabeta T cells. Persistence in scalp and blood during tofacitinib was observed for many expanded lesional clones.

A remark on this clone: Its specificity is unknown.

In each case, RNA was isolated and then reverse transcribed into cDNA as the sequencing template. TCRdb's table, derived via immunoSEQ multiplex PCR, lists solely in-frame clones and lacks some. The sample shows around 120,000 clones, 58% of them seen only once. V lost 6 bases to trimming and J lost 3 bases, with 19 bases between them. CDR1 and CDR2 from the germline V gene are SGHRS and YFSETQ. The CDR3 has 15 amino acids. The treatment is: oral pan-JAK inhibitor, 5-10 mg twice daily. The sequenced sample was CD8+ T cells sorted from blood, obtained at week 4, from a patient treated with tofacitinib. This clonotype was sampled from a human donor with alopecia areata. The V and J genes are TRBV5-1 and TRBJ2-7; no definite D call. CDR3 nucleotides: TGCGCCAGCACCGAGAGTTTAGGGATGCTCTACGAGCAGTACTTC. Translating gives CASTESLGMLYEQYF.